A single sample gave rise to the 3 T cell receptor beta chains below, sequenced in a study of molecular identifiers for immune sequencing clone quantification. Each CDR3 protein gets one entry after TCRdb re-called the PCR reads with MiXCR. The table lists 35,000 or so distinct CDR3 sequences, 19% of them singletons. The sequenced sample was naive CD8+ T cells from blood, with Jurkat cell RNA spiked in. Subset defined: FACS-sorted CD8+CD4-CCR7+CD45RA+ naive T cells. The receptors stem from a human donor in good health. Some libraries in this study had Jurkat cell RNA spiked in.

This clonotype was counted between two and nine times. One base away lies a much larger clone, so this may be a sequencing read error. The rearrangement uses TRBV3-1 and TRBJ2-4, with D perhaps matching TRBD1 (7 bases). CDR3 length equals 19 residues. Germline V gene sequence: CDR1 LGHDT, CDR2 YNNKEL (reference sequence). The ends were cut back, 4 bases at V and 4 bases at J, with 26 bases in the middle. The CDR3 nucleotides read TGTGCCAGCAGCCTTTTCCCCAGAGGGGGCGGGGCCAAAAAAAACATTCAGTACTTC. It codes for CASSLFPRGGGAKKNIQYF.

This clonotype was detected ten times or more. The chain uses TRBV7-9 and TRBJ2-7; 7 nucleotides line up with TRBD1. CDR1 is SEHNR and CDR2 is FQNEAQ in the germline V gene (reference sequence). V lost 4 bases and J lost 4; bases outside the gene matches: 16. This CDR3 has 17 residues. CDR3 region: CASSSSTGFILRYEQYF. In DNA form, the CDR3 reads TGTGCCAGCAGCTCCTCGACAGGGTTTATCCTCAGGTACGAGCAGTACTTC.

This clonotype is termed medium-sized. The V gene is TRBV6-5, the J gene TRBJ2-7; D is perhaps TRBD1 (6 bases). The CDR3 length is 13 residues. Germline CDR1 reads MNHEY; CDR2 reads SVGAGI. V was clipped by 6 bases and J by 7 bases, with 16 bases between them. The CDR3 DNA is TGTGCCAGCAGCCATCGGGACACGGGGGAGCAGTACTTC. This encodes CASSHRDTGEQYF.